This is a list of T cell receptor beta chains from one sample in a study of blood T cell repertoires in COVID-19. Libraries were prepared by immunoSEQ multiplex PCR; TCRdb keeps only in-frame clonotypes and omits some of them. This table has 150,000 to 200,000 clones, over 75% appearing once. Sequencing was done on a sample of peripheral blood. Receptor source: a person aged 65 to 79 with COVID-19, enrolled during active disease. Both conserved end residues are part of each CDR3. The order of the fields is clone size, V gene, D gene, J gene, CDR3 DNA, CDR3 protein. A D gene is named only where the DNA matches it firmly. Clone size, where shown, is once, few, many, or a class for clones that have expanded.

.	TRBV5-4	TRBD1	TRBJ2-4	TGTGCCAGCAGGCGTCCCGCGCAGGGGGCAAACATTCAGTACTTC	CASRRPAQGANIQYF
few	TRBV9	TRBD2	TRBJ2-7	TGTGCCAGCAGCGAGACCGGGACTAGCGGCTCCTACGAGCAGTACTTC	CASSETGTSGSYEQYF
few	TRBV6-1	.	TRBJ1-2	TGTGCCAGCAGTGAAGCCACGGCAGGGTTGGGCTACACCTTC	CASSEATAGLGYTF
.	TRBV10-3	.	TRBJ1-5	TGTGCCATCAGGGCTACAGGGAGCAATCAGCCCCAGCATTTT	CAIRATGSNQPQHF
.	TRBV5-6	TRBD1	TRBJ1-3	TGTGCCAGCAGCTTGTACAGGGGGCTTGGAAACACCATATATTTT	CASSLYRGLGNTIYF
.	TRBV18	.	TRBJ1-3	TGTGCCAGCGCAAACAGGGTTGACTCTGGAAACACCATATATTTT	CASANRVDSGNTIYF
.	TRBV2	.	TRBJ1-6	TGTGCCAGCAGCAAAGAAAAGACAGCGAATTCACCCCTCCACTTT	CASSKEKTANSPLHF
.	TRBV29-1	.	TRBJ2-2	TGCAGCGTTGACCCAGAGAACACCGGGGAGCTGTTTTTT	CSVDPENTGELFF
.	TRBV5-8	TRBD1	TRBJ1-2	TGTGCCAGCAGCCGGGAATTGACAGGGGCCTATGGCTACACCTTC	CASSRELTGAYGYTF
.	TRBV6-6	.	TRBJ2-7	TGTGCCAGCAGTTCCCCTTTCGAGCAGTACTTC	CASSSPFEQYF
few	TRBV5-1	TRBD2	TRBJ2-5	TGCGCCAGCAGCTTGGAACTAGCGGGAGGGGAAGAGACCCAGTACTTC	CASSLELAGGEETQYF